The next 6 T cell receptor beta chains were all read from a single sample in a study of T cells in localized non-small cell lung cancer. Profiling relied on immunoSEQ multiplex PCR, and the TCRdb table lists in-frame clones only, not all of them. The sample carries about 10,000 clones, 70% to 90% recorded once. Sample: peripheral blood, taken before any cancer treatment. Every receptor here comes from a male donor aged 60 or over with stage III lung adenocarcinoma.

This chain connects TRBV18 to TRBJ2-7; 10 bases map to TRBD2. This CDR3 comprises 15 residues. Germline V gene sequence: CDR1 KGHSH, CDR2 LQKENI. V dropped 4 bases and J dropped 3; count of bases not matched to a gene: 6. The CDR3 DNA reads as TGTGCCAGCTCACGGAATAGCGGGGGGAACTACGAGCAGTACTTC. It is translated as CASSRNSGGNYEQYF.

The rearrangement links TRBV28 to TRBJ1-1, with D possibly TRBD1 on 5 matching bases. The CDR3 extends over 18 amino acids. The germline gives CDR1 MDHEN, CDR2 SYDVKM. Trimming took 11 bases from V and 5 from J, leaving 33 bases between them. CDR3 protein: CALTEIGIGPREGTEAFF. The CDR3 region has the DNA TGTGCCCTTACCGAAATCGGGATCGGTCCCAGGGAAGGAACTGAAGCTTTCTTT.

V gene TRBV27 combines with J gene TRBJ2-7; 13 positions agree with TRBD2. V dropped 8 bases and J dropped 6; count of bases not matched to a gene: 7. CDR1 MNHEY and CDR2 SMNVEV come from the germline V gene (reference sequence). This CDR3 spans 14 amino acids. The CDR3 DNA reads TGTGCCAGCGGAGGACTAGCGGGAGAAGGCGAGCAGTACTTC. This translates into CASGGLAGEGEQYF.

The chain carries TRBV6-5 and TRBJ2-7; D is possibly TRBD1 (6 bases). Trimming pared 5 bases from V and 2 bases from J, leaving 16 bases between. The CDR3 consists of 15 residues. The germline CDR1 and CDR2 sequences are MNHEY and SVGAGI. The CDR3 sequence is CASSTPPTGTYEQYF. The CDR3 DNA reads as TGTGCCAGCAGTACCCCCCCTACAGGGACCTACGAGCAGTACTTC.

The chain is built from TRBV19 and TRBJ1-2; D remains ambiguous. There are 10 residues in the CDR3. Per the germline V gene, CDR1 is LNHDA and CDR2 is SQIVND (reference sequence). V was clipped by 9 bases and J by 8 bases, with 10 bases between them. CDR3 in DNA: TGTGCCAGCGGCATAGGCGGCTACACCTTC. This gives the protein CASGIGGYTF.

This rearrangement joins TRBV27 to TRBJ1-6, with D maybe TRBD1 (6 bases). The CDR3 runs to 13 residues. Trimming left V 6 bases short and J 10 bases short, with 13 bases between. Germline V gene data show CDR1 as MNHEY and CDR2 as SMNVEV (reference sequence). For the CDR3, the DNA is TGTGCCAGCAGACTACAGGGTCGGTCACCCCTCCACTTT. Its protein product is CASRLQGRSPLHF.